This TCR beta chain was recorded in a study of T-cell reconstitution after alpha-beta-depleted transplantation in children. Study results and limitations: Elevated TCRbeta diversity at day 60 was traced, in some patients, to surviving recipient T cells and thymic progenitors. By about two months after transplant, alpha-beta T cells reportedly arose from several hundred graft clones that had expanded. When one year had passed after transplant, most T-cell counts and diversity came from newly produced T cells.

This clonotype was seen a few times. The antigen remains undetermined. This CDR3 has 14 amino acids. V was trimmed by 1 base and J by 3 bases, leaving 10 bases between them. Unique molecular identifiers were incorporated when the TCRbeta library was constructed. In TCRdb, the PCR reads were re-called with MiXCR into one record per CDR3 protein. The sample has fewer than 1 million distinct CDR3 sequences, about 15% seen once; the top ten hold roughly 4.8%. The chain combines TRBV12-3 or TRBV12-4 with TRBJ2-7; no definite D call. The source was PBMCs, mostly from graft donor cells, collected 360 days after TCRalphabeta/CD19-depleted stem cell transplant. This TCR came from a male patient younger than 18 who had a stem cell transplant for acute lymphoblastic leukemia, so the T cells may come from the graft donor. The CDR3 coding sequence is TGTGCCAGCAGTTTAGGGGCGATTGACTACGAGCAGTACTTC. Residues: CASSLGAIDYEQYF.